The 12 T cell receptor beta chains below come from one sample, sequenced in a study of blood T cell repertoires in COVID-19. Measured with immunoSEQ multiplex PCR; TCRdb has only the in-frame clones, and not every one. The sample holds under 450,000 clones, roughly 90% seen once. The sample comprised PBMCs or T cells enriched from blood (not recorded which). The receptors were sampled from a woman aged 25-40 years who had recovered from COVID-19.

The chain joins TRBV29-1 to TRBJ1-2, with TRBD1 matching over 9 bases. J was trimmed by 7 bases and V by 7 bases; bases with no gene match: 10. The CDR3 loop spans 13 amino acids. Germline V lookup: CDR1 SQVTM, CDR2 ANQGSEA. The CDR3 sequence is CSGTGGALSGYTF. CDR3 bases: TGCAGCGGTACAGGGGGCGCACTGAGTGGCTACACCTTC.

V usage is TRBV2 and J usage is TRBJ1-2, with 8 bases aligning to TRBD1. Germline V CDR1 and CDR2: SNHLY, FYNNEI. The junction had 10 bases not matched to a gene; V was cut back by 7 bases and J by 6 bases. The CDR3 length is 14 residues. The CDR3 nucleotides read TGTGCCAGCATGGTAGGACAGGGAGACAATGGCTACACCTTC. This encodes CASMVGQGDNGYTF. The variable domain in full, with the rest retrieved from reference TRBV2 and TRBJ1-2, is EPEVTQTPSHQVTQMGQEVILRCVPISNHLYFYWYRQILGQKVEFLVSFYNNEISEKSEIFDDQFSVERPDGSNFTLKIRSTKLEDSAMYFCASMVGQGDNGYTFGSGTRLTVV.

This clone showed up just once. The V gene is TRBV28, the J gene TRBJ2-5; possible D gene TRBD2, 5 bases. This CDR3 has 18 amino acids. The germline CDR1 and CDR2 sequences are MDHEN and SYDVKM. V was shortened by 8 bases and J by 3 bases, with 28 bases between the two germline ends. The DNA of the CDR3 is TGTGCCAGCTCTCCACTCGATCCCCCGTCGGACGGGGAAGAGACCCAGTACTTC. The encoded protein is CASSPLDPPSDGEETQYF.

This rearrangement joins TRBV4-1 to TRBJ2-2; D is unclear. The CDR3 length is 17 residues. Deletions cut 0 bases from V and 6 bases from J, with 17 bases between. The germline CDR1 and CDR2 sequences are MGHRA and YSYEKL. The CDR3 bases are TGCGCCAGCAGCCAAGAATCGGTAGCTGTGTCCCCCGGGGAGCTGTTTTTT. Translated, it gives CASSQESVAVSPGELFF.

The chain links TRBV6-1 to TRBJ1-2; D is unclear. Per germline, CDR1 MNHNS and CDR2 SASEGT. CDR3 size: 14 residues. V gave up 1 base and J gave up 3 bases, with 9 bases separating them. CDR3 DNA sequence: TGTGCCAGCAGTGAAGGTACCGGGGACTATGGCTACACCTTC. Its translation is CASSEGTGDYGYTF.

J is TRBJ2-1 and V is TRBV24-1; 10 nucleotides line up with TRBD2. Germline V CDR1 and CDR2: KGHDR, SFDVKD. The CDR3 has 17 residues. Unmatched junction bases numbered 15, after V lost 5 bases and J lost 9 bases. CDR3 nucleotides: TGTGCCACCAGTGCACCTACCGGGACTAGCGCGAGATTTGAGCAGTTCTTC. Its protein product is CATSAPTGTSARFEQFF.

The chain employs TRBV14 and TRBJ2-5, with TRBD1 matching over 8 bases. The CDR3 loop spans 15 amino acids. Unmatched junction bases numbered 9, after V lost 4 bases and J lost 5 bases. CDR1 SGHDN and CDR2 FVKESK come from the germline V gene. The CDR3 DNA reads TGTGCCAGCAGCCCCTACAGGGGGACTTGGGAGACCCAGTACTTC. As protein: CASSPYRGTWETQYF.

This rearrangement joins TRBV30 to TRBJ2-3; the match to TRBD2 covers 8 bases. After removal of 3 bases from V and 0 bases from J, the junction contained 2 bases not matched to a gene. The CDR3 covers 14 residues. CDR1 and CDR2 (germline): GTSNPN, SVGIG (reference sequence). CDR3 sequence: CAWRRGASTDTQYF. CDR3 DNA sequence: TGTGCCTGGAGGCGGGGGGCGAGCACAGATACGCAGTATTTT.

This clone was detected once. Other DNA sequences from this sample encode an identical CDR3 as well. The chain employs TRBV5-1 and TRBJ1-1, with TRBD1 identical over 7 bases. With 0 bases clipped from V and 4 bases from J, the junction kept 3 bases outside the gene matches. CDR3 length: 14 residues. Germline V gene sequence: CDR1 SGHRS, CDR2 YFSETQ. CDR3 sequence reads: CASSLEGAGTEAFF. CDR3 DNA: TGCGCCAGCAGCTTGGAGGGGGCTGGCACTGAAGCTTTCTTT. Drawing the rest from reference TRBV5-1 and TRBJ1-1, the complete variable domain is KAGVTQTPRYLIKTRGQQVTLSCSPISGHRSVSWYQQTPGQGLQFLFEYFSETQRNKGNFPGRFSGRQFSNSRSEMNVSTLELGDSALYLCASSLEGAGTEAFFGQGTRLTVV.

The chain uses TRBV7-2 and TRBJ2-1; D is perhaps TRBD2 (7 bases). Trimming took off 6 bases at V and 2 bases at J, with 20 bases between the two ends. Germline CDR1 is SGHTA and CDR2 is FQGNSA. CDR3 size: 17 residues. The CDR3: CASRGRGPTRTYNEQFF. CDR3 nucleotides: TGTGCCAGCAGAGGGCGGGGGCCGACTCGCACCTACAATGAGCAGTTCTTC.

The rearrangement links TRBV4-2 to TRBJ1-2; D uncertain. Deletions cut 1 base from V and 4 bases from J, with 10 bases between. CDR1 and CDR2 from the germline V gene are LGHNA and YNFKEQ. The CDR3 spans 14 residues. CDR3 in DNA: TGTGCCAGCAGCCAAGGAGGGAGTTTCTATGGCTACACCTTC. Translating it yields CASSQGGSFYGYTF.

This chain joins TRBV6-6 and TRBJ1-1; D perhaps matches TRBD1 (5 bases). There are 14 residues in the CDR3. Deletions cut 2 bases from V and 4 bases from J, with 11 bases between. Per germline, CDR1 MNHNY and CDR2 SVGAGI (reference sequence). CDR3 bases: TGTGCCAGCAGTTACGTTCCAGGGTTCACTGAAGCTTTCTTT. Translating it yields CASSYVPGFTEAFF.